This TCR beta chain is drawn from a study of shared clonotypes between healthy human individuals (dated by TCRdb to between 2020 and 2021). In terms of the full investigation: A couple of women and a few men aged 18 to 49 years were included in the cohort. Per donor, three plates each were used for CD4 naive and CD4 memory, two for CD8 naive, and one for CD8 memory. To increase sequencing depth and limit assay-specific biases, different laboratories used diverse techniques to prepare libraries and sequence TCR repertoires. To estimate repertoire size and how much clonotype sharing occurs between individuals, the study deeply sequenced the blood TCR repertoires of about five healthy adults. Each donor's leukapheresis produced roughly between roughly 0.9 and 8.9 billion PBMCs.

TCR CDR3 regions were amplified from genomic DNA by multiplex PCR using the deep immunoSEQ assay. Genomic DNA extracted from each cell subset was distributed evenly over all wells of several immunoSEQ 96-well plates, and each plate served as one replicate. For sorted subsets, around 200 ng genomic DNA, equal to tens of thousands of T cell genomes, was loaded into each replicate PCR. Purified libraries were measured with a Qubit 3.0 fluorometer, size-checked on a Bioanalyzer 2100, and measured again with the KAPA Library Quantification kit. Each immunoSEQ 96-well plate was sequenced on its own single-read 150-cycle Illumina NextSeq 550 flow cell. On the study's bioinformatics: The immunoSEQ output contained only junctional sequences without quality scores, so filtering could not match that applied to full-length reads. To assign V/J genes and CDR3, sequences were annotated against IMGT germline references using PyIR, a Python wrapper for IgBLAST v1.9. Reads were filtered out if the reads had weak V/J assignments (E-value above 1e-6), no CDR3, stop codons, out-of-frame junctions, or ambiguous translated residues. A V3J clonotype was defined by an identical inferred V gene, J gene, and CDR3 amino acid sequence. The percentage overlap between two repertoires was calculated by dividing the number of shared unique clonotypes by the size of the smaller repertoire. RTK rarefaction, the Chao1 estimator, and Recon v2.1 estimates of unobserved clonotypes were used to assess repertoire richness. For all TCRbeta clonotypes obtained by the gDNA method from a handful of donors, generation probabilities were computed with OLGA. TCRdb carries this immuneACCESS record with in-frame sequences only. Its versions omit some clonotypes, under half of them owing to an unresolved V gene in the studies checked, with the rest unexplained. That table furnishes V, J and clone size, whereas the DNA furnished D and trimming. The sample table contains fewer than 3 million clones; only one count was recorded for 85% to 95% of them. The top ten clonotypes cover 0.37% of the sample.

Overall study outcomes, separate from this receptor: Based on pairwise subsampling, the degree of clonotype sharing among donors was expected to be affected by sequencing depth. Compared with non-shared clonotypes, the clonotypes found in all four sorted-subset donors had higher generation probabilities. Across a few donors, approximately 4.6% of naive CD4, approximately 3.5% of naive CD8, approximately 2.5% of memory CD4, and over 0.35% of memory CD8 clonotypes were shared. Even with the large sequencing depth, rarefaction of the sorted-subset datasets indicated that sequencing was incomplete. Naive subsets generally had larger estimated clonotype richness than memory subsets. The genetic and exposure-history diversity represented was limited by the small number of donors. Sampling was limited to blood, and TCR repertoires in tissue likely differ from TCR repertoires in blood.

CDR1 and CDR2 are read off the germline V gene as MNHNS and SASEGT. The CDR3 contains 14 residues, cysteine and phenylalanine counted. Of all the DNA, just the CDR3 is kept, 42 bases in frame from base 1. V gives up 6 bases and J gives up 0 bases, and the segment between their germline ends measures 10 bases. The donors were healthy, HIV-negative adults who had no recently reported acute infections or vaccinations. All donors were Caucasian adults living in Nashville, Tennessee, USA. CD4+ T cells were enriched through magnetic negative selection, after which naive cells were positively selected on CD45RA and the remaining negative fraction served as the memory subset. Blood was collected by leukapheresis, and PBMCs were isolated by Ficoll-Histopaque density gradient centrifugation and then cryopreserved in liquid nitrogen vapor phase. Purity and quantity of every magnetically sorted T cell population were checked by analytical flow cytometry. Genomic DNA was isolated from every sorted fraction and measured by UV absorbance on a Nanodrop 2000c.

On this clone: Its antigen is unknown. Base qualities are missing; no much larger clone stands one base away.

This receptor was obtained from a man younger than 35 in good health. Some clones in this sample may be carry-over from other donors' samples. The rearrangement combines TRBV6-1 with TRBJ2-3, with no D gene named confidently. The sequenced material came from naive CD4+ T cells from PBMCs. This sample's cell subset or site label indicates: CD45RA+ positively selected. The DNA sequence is TGTGCCAGCAGGCTTTTGACGAGCACAGATACGCAGTATTTT. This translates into CASRLLTSTDTQYF.